Detailed here is one T cell receptor (beta chain). No antigen is known for it. The time point: sample taken at primary tumor resection. Researchers sequenced whole RNA taken from tumor, nontumor lung or frozen PBMC without sorting. MiXCR was run by TCRdb on the 5' RACE reads, yielding one entry per CDR3 protein. The table lists about 2,800 distinct CDR3 sequences, over 40% of them singletons, with about a fifth in the top ten. The entry originates in a study of spatial heterogeneity in lung cancer. Study-wide context: Tumor-region counts of TCR transcripts tracked strongly with a T cell module score from matched bulk RNA-seq.

CDR1 and CDR2 (germline): MNHNS, SASEGT. V lost 6 bases, J lost 4 bases, and 7 bases stayed unmatched. The CDR3 has 14 amino acids. Findings and caveats of the study: Tumor mutation count correlated with how many alpha and beta TCRs expanded intratumorally.

V usage is TRBV6-1 and J usage is TRBJ2-7; TRBD1 agrees at 9 bases. The sequence was collected from a male donor with early-stage non-small cell lung cancer. The specimen comprised lung tumor tissue, sampled at surgery. DNA for the CDR3: TGTGCCAGCAGCGACAGGGGGTTCTTTTACGAGCAGTACTTC. Translating it yields CASSDRGFFYEQYF.